This entry lists 15 T cell receptor beta chains sequenced from one sample in a study of blood T cell repertoires in COVID-19. Here immunoSEQ multiplex PCR was the method, and the copy in TCRdb shows in-frame clones only, minus some. The sample holds fewer than 350,000 clones, around 85% seen once. Sequenced sample: peripheral blood. The receptors originated from a human donor in a cohort sampled during active COVID-19.

DNA of the CDR3: TGTGCCAGCAGTGAGGCACAGGGTTTCTACGAGCAGTACTTC. As protein: CASSEAQGFYEQYF. This chain joins TRBV6-1 and TRBJ2-7; perhaps TRBD1 as D (6 bases). Trimming removed 3 bases from V and 3 bases from J, with 12 bases in between. The CDR3 is made up of 14 amino acids. Germline V CDR1 and CDR2: MNHNS, SASEGT.

V is TRBV29-1 and J is TRBJ1-2; D is unresolved. This CDR3 is 12 amino acids long. V lost 4 bases and J 8 bases, leaving 14 bases between the germline ends. In germline, CDR1 is SQVTM, CDR2 ANQGSEA. CDR3 sequence (DNA): TGCAGCGTTGGGGCAGACGAGAGCGGCTACACCTTC. This codes for CSVGADESGYTF.

This chain joins TRBV5-4 and TRBJ2-3, with 7 nucleotides matching TRBD2. V was clipped by 0 bases and J by 0 bases; unmatched bases: 4. The germline gives CDR1 SGHNT, CDR2 YYREEE (reference sequence). This CDR3 is 16 amino acids long. The CDR3 sequence is CASSLGGRPSTDTQYF. CDR3 DNA: TGTGCCAGCAGCTTGGGCGGGAGACCGAGCACAGATACGCAGTATTTT.

CDR3 region: CASSSPALAGAFF. The CDR3 coding sequence is TGTGCCAGCAGCTCCCCGGCCCTCGCGGGAGCTTTCTTT. J is TRBJ1-1 and V is TRBV7-8, with D uncertain. This CDR3 has 13 residues. Germline-derived CDR1 and CDR2 are SGHVS and FQNEAQ. V lost 4 bases and J 10 bases, leaving 16 bases between the germline ends.

This chain joins TRBV2 and TRBJ1-5, with TRBD1 matching 9 bases. There are 15 residues in the CDR3. Germline CDR1 is SNHLY and CDR2 is FYNNEI. Unmatched junction bases numbered 10, after V lost 6 bases and J lost 7 bases. CDR3 region: CASRPGQGGPQPQHF. DNA for the CDR3: TGTGCCAGCAGACCGGGACAGGGAGGCCCACAGCCCCAGCATTTT. The variable domain in full, completed from reference TRBV2 and TRBJ1-5, reads EPEVTQTPSHQVTQMGQEVILRCVPISNHLYFYWYRQILGQKVEFLVSFYNNEISEKSEIFDDQFSVERPDGSNFTLKIRSTKLEDSAMYFCASRPGQGGPQPQHFGDGTRLSIL.

The chain couples TRBV3-1 (or the pseudogene TRBV3-2) to TRBJ2-2; no definite D call. V lost 7 bases, J lost 3 bases, and 15 bases lay in between. Germline CDR1 LGHDT, CDR2 YNNKEL (reference sequence). The CDR3 runs to 15 residues. The CDR3: CASTGVDKDTGELFF. CDR3 sequence (DNA): TGTGCCAGCACAGGTGTTGATAAGGACACCGGGGAGCTGTTTTTT.

This clone was found many times. This rearrangement joins TRBV5-4 to TRBJ1-1; a weak D match, TRBD1 (5 bases). The V end lost 4 bases, the J end lost 8 bases, and 12 bases lay between the germline ends. The CDR3 loop spans 12 amino acids. Germline CDR1 SGHNT, CDR2 YYREEE (reference sequence). The CDR3 reads CASSLGTEEAFF. CDR3 DNA sequence: TGTGCCAGCAGCCTGGGGACTGAGGAAGCTTTCTTT. The complete variable domain, with remaining parts taken from reference TRBV5-4 and TRBJ1-1, reads ETGVTQSPTHLIKTRGQQVTLRCSSQSGHNTVSWYQQALGQGPQFIFQYYREEENGRGNFPPRFSGLQFPNYSSELNVNALELDDSALYLCASSLGTEEAFFGQGTRLTVV.

The J gene is TRBJ2-7, the V gene TRBV5-6; 9 bases map to TRBD1. With 1 base clipped from V and 3 bases from J, the junction kept 5 bases outside the gene matches. This CDR3 spans 15 amino acids. CDR1 is SGHDT and CDR2 is YYEEEE in the germline V gene. CDR3 protein: CASSLRGTGSYEQYF. The CDR3 DNA follows: TGTGCCAGCAGCTTGCGTGGGACAGGGAGCTACGAGCAGTACTTC. The full variable domain, in which reference TRBV5-6 and TRBJ2-7 provide the parts outside the CDR3, is DAGVTQSPTHLIKTRGQQVTLRCSPKSGHDTVSWYQQALGQGPQFIFQYYEEEERQRGNFPDRFSGHQFPNYSSELNVNALLLGDSALYLCASSLRGTGSYEQYFGPGTRLTVT.

This clone was seen a handful of times. The chain is built from TRBV5-4 and TRBJ2-3; D is perhaps TRBD1 (5 bases). Trimming cost V 3 bases and J 5 bases, with 16 bases left between them. CDR1 is SGHNT, CDR2 YYREEE, per germline (reference sequence). The CDR3 has 15 residues. The CDR3 loop is CASSSRQTRGDTQYF. CDR3 sequence (DNA): TGTGCCAGCAGCTCACGACAGACCCGCGGAGATACGCAGTATTTT. Full variable domain (rest looked up from reference TRBV5-4 and TRBJ2-3): ETGVTQSPTHLIKTRGQQVTLRCSSQSGHNTVSWYQQALGQGPQFIFQYYREEENGRGNFPPRFSGLQFPNYSSELNVNALELDDSALYLCASSSRQTRGDTQYFGPGTRLTVL.

The chain uses TRBV7-9 and TRBJ1-2, with TRBD1 matching 9 bases. The CDR3 loop spans 14 amino acids. Looked up from germline, CDR1 is SEHNR and CDR2 is FQNEAQ (reference sequence). V lost 3 bases, J lost 8 bases, and 7 bases stayed unmatched. The CDR3 protein is CASSLGQGISGYTF. The CDR3 DNA reads as TGTGCCAGCAGCTTGGGACAGGGAATTAGCGGCTACACCTTC.

This chain uses TRBV2 with TRBJ2-1; 11 bases map to TRBD2. Germline loops: CDR1 SNHLY, CDR2 FYNNEI. The CDR3 consists of 13 residues. The V segment lost 8 bases and the J segment 4 bases; nucleotides outside the gene matches: 1. The CDR3 loop is CASGTSGYNEQFF. The CDR3 coding sequence is TGTGCCAGCGGGACTAGCGGATACAATGAGCAGTTCTTC. Based on the CDR3 plus reference TRBV2 and TRBJ2-1, the full variable domain is EPEVTQTPSHQVTQMGQEVILRCVPISNHLYFYWYRQILGQKVEFLVSFYNNEISEKSEIFDDQFSVERPDGSNFTLKIRSTKLEDSAMYFCASGTSGYNEQFFGPGTRLTVL.

This clone was recorded many times. The V and J genes are TRBV5-1 and TRBJ1-2; D remains unclear. CDR1 and CDR2 (germline): SGHRS, YFSETQ. The CDR3 runs to 14 residues. With 3 bases removed from V and 6 bases from J, the gap between germline ends came to 15 bases. The CDR3 nucleotides read TGCGCCAGCAGCTCGCGGGGATCGTCCGATGGCTACACCTTC. Its translation is CASSSRGSSDGYTF.

As for this clone: This specimen includes other DNA sequences encoding the same CDR3. The genes are TRBV18 and TRBJ2-7, with D possibly TRBD1 on 6 matching bases. Per germline, CDR1 KGHSH and CDR2 LQKENI. The CDR3 totals 14 residues. Trimming shortened V by 2 bases and J by 0 bases, and 8 bases separated the two germline ends. The CDR3 protein is CASSPDRSSYEQYF. The CDR3, as DNA: TGTGCCAGCTCACCAGACAGGAGCTCCTACGAGCAGTACTTC.

V and J are TRBV4-2 and TRBJ2-1, with 7 bases aligning to TRBD2. The germline gives CDR1 LGHNA, CDR2 YNFKEQ. The V segment lost 1 base and the J segment 14 bases; nucleotides outside the gene matches: 11. The CDR3 runs to 14 residues. The CDR3 coding sequence is TGTGCCAGCAGCCAAGTGAGAACGAGCAGCGGGGAGTTCTTC. It translates to CASSQVRTSSGEFF.

This clone has a handful of counts. This chain joins TRBV14 and TRBJ1-6; D gene unclear. Looked up from germline, CDR1 is SGHDN and CDR2 is FVKESK. The V and J ends lost 1 base and 10 bases respectively, with 8 bases between them. CDR3 size: 13 residues. CDR3 bases: TGTGCCAGCAGCCAAGTGCAGAGGTCACCCCTCCACTTT. This encodes CASSQVQRSPLHF.